The 21 T cell receptor beta chains below come from one sample, sequenced in a study of cytomegalovirus exposure and HLA in healthy donors (dated by TCRdb to 2016 to 2017). Libraries came from the immunoSEQ multiplex PCR assay. The multiplex PCR relied on a mix of 60 forward primers for TCR Vbeta segments and 13 reverse primers for TCR Jbeta segments. Not all clones reach the TCRdb copy of this immuneACCESS table, which keeps in-frame sequences only. Checked studies attribute under half of the gap to unresolved V genes and leave the rest unexplained. In this sample the table shows around 100,000 clones, roughly 73% of which occur a single time. The ten biggest clones cover roughly 0.87% of the sample. What was sequenced was PBMCs. The receptor set was obtained from a woman aged 30 to 39 in good health and CMV-seronegative.

This clone was seen a single time. This chain joins TRBV29-1 and TRBJ1-3, with D hard to call. The CDR3 loop spans 13 amino acids. Trimming left V 6 bases short and J 0 bases short, with 9 bases between. The germline CDR1 and CDR2 sequences are SQVTM and ANQGSEA. This CDR3 reads CSVVHDSGNTIYF. The CDR3 DNA is TGCAGCGTGGTACACGACTCTGGAAACACCATATATTTT.

This clone was recorded a few times. V usage is TRBV5-4 and J usage is TRBJ1-1, with D uncertain. The germline V gene encodes CDR1 SGHNT and CDR2 YYREEE (reference sequence). The ends were cut back, 4 bases at V and 1 base at J, with 5 bases in the middle. This CDR3 is 12 amino acids long. This chain's CDR3 is CASSLWNTEAFF. CDR3 coding DNA: TGTGCCAGCAGCCTTTGGAACACTGAAGCTTTCTTT. The full variable domain, its missing parts supplied by reference TRBV5-4 and TRBJ1-1, is ETGVTQSPTHLIKTRGQQVTLRCSSQSGHNTVSWYQQALGQGPQFIFQYYREEENGRGNFPPRFSGLQFPNYSSELNVNALELDDSALYLCASSLWNTEAFFGQGTRLTVV.

This rearrangement joins TRBV30 to TRBJ2-1; possibly TRBD2 for D (6 bases). V dropped 2 bases and J dropped 8 bases, with 16 bases sitting between them. The germline gives CDR1 GTSNPN, CDR2 SVGIG (reference sequence). The CDR3 has 14 amino acids. DNA of the CDR3: TGTGCCTGGAGTATCGGGACTGGGGACGATGAGCAGTTCTTC. Its protein product is CAWSIGTGDDEQFF.

The chain carries TRBV29-1 and TRBJ2-7; 7 nucleotides match TRBD1. V dropped 7 bases and J dropped 0; count of bases not matched to a gene: 6. In germline, CDR1 is SQVTM, CDR2 ANQGSEA. The CDR3 covers 13 residues. The CDR3 DNA is TGCAGCGCCGTCGGGACAGACTCCTACGAGCAGTACTTC. It yields the protein CSAVGTDSYEQYF.

The chain joins TRBV27 to TRBJ1-2, with 7 bases identical to TRBD1. V was clipped by 5 bases and J by 5 bases; unmatched bases: 8. This CDR3 has 14 residues. Germline V gene sequence: CDR1 MNHEY, CDR2 SMNVEV (reference sequence). CDR3 residues: CASSPSGQQYGYTF. CDR3 nucleotides: TGTGCCAGCAGTCCATCGGGACAGCAATATGGCTACACCTTC.

V is TRBV30 and J is TRBJ1-2; D unresolved. Deletions cut 0 bases from V and 6 bases from J, with 11 bases between. CDR1 GTSNPN and CDR2 SVGIG come from the germline V gene (reference sequence). This CDR3 contains 13 residues. The CDR3 nucleotides are TGTGCCTGGAGTGTAAGCCCGGAGGATGGCTACACCTTC. Its translation: CAWSVSPEDGYTF.

The rearrangement uses TRBV6-5 and TRBJ2-3; 12 bases agree with TRBD2. The CDR3 is 16 residues long. Germline V gene data show CDR1 as MNHEY and CDR2 as SVGAGI. V was clipped by 4 bases and J by 8 bases; unmatched bases: 10. Here the CDR3 DNA reads TGTGCCAGCAGTTCCCCGGGACTAGCGGGTGTCGGTACGCAGTATTTT. Protein: CASSSPGLAGVGTQYF.

This clone was seen a handful of times. V usage is TRBV7-9 and J usage is TRBJ1-1; tentatively, D is TRBD1 (5 bases). Germline V gene lookup returns CDR1 SEHNR and CDR2 FQNEAQ (reference sequence). The CDR3 sequence is 14 residues long. V was cut by 5 bases and J by 0 bases, with 10 bases left in between. CDR3 nucleotide sequence: TGTGCCAGCAGCCCGGACATAATGAACACTGAAGCTTTCTTT. The encoded protein is CASSPDIMNTEAFF.

This clone came up a few times. The chain combines TRBV4-3 with TRBJ1-1; 7 bases are shared with TRBD1. The V gene's germline CDR1 is LGHNA and CDR2 YSLEER. With V trimmed by 0 bases and J by 0 bases, 7 bases remained unmatched. The CDR3 spans 17 residues. CDR3 protein: CASSQERPGGLNTEAFF. CDR3 DNA: TGCGCCAGCAGCCAAGAACGGCCAGGGGGTCTGAACACTGAAGCTTTCTTT.

With regard to this clone: Other nucleotide sequences from this sample produce the same CDR3. The V call is TRBV14, the J call TRBJ1-1, with 11 nucleotides matching TRBD1. V shed 0 bases, J shed 6 bases, and the junction held 3 bases outside the gene matches. Per the germline V gene, CDR1 is SGHDN and CDR2 is FVKESK. The CDR3 runs to 15 residues. CDR3: CASSQEDRGLSEAFF. As DNA, the CDR3 is TGTGCCAGCAGCCAAGAGGACAGGGGGCTCTCTGAAGCTTTCTTT. Filled out from reference TRBV14 and TRBJ1-1, the complete variable domain reads EAGVTQFPSHSVIEKGQTVTLRCDPISGHDNLYWYRRVMGKEIKFLLHFVKESKQDESGMPNNRFLAERTGGTYSTLKVQPAELEDSGVYFCASSQEDRGLSEAFFGQGTRLTVV.

This clone was seen only a few times. The chain recombines TRBV7-9 with TRBJ1-2, with D possibly being TRBD1 (6 bases). With 3 bases removed from V and 6 bases from J, the gap between germline ends came to 11 bases. This CDR3 contains 13 residues. Per germline, CDR1 SEHNR and CDR2 FQNEAQ (reference sequence). The CDR3 here is CASSLAGDNGYTF. CDR3 DNA: TGTGCCAGCAGCTTGGCAGGGGATAATGGCTACACCTTC. Variable domain in full (rest from reference TRBV7-9 and TRBJ1-2): DTGVSQNPRHKITKRGQNVTFRCDPISEHNRLYWYRQTLGQGPEFLTYFQNEAQLEKSRLLSDRFSAERPKGSFSTLEIQRTEQGDSAMYLCASSLAGDNGYTFGSGTRLTVV.

This clone appeared a single time. This chain uses TRBV6-5 with TRBJ1-5; no definite D call. This CDR3 is built from 14 residues. Germline CDR1 is MNHEY and CDR2 is SVGAGI. Trimming pared 6 bases from V and 1 base from J, leaving 10 bases between. CDR3 residues: CASRPGGSNQPQHF. CDR3 DNA: TGTGCCAGCAGACCTGGCGGCAGCAATCAGCCCCAGCATTTT.

The gene calls are TRBV30 and TRBJ2-7; 7 bases are shared with TRBD2. This CDR3 spans 12 amino acids. CDR1 and CDR2 (germline): GTSNPN, SVGIG (reference sequence). The junction had 6 bases not matched to a gene; V was cut back by 3 bases and J by 7 bases. The CDR3 DNA reads TGTGCCTGGAGAGGGCTAGCGGTTGAGCAGTACTTC. This translates into CAWRGLAVEQYF. Combining the CDR3 with reference TRBV30 and TRBJ2-7 gives the whole variable domain SQTIHQWPATLVQPVGSPLSLECTVEGTSNPNLYWYRQAAGRGLQLLFYSVGIGQISSEVPQNLSASRPQDRQFILSSKKLLLSDSGFYLCAWRGLAVEQYFGPGTRLTVT.

The chain has TRBV5-1 and TRBJ2-3; D ambiguous. V lost 1 base and J 4 bases, leaving 10 bases between the germline ends. The V gene's germline CDR1 is SGHRS and CDR2 YFSETQ. This CDR3 contains 14 residues. In nucleotides, the CDR3 is TGCGCCAGCAGCTTGCTAGAACGGGCAGATACGCAGTATTTT. It translates to CASSLLERADTQYF.

The J gene is TRBJ1-2, the V gene TRBV19; TRBD1 matches at 10 bases. The V and J ends lost 3 bases and 6 bases, in that order; junction bases with no gene match: 10. Germline loops: CDR1 LNHDA, CDR2 SQIVND (reference sequence). CDR3 length: 16 amino acids. CDR3 in DNA: TGTGCCAGTAGTATCCCTGTGGGGGACAGGGGAGATGGCTACACCTTC. This codes for CASSIPVGDRGDGYTF.

V gene TRBV6-5 combines with J gene TRBJ2-1, with a tentative D call TRBD1 (5 bases). CDR3 length: 14 residues. V was shortened by 8 bases and J by 4 bases, with 15 bases between the two germline ends. CDR1 is MNHEY, CDR2 SVGAGI, per germline. CDR3 in amino acids: CASRRDTGYNEQFF. Written as DNA, the CDR3 is TGTGCCAGCCGTAGGGATACAGGTTACAATGAGCAGTTCTTC.

This rearrangement joins TRBV5-1 to TRBJ1-1; 7 bases line up with TRBD1. Per germline, CDR1 SGHRS and CDR2 YFSETQ. The CDR3 is 13 residues long. With 3 bases clipped from V and 9 bases from J, the junction kept 8 bases outside the gene matches. CDR3 protein: CASSSGQEGQAFF. The CDR3 bases are TGCGCCAGCAGCTCCGGACAGGAAGGTCAAGCTTTCTTT.

The chain links TRBV19 to TRBJ1-1; tentative D call: TRBD1 (5 bases). The CDR3 runs 11 residues. Germline assignment: CDR1 LNHDA and CDR2 SQIVND (reference sequence). V was shortened by 5 bases and J by 9 bases, with 10 bases between the two germline ends. In nucleotides, the CDR3 is TGTGCCAGTAGTTCAGGGAGGAAAGCTTTCTTT. As protein: CASSSGRKAFF. The full variable domain, in which reference TRBV19 and TRBJ1-1 provide the parts outside the CDR3, is DGGITQSPKYLFRKEGQNVTLSCEQNLNHDAMYWYRQDPGQGLRLIYYSQIVNDFQKGDIAEGYSVSREKKESFPLTVTSAQKNPTAFYLCASSSGRKAFFGQGTRLTVV.

J is TRBJ1-2 and V is TRBV15; D is undetermined. The CDR3 runs 14 residues. In germline, CDR1 is LNHNV, CDR2 YYDKDF (reference sequence). With 1 base removed from V and 5 bases from J, the gap between germline ends came to 11 bases. CDR3 nucleotides: TGTGCCACCAGCAGAGGTGAACAGTCTTATGGCTACACCTTC. Translated: CATSRGEQSYGYTF.

Only a few counts were recorded for this clone. The CDR3 nucleotides read TGCGCCAGCAGCTTGTCGTCTAGCGGGAGTTCCTACGAGCAGTACTTC. It translates to CASSLSSSGSSYEQYF. This chain joins TRBV5-1 and TRBJ2-7, with 10 bases lining up with TRBD2. The trim removed 1 base at V and 1 base at J, leaving 5 bases unmatched. The germline V gene encodes CDR1 SGHRS and CDR2 YFSETQ. The CDR3 loop spans 16 amino acids.

V and J are TRBV6-1 and TRBJ2-7; no reliable D call. The CDR3 runs to 12 residues. CDR1 MNHNS and CDR2 SASEGT come from the germline V gene. Trimming removed 1 base at V and 9 bases at J, with 10 bases between. CDR3 nucleotides: TGTGCCAGCAGTGAAGATACCCGAGGGCAGTACTTC. Protein: CASSEDTRGQYF.